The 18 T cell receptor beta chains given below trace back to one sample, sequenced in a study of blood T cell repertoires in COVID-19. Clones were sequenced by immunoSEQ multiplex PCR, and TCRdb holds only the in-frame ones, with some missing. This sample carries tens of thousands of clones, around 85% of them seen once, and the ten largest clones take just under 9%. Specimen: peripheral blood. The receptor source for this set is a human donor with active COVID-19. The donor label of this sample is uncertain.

The CDR3 reads CASSLTGVPNEQFF. CDR3 sequence (DNA): TGTGCCAGCAGCTTGACGGGAGTGCCAAATGAGCAGTTCTTC. The rearrangement joins TRBV7-2 to TRBJ2-1; tentatively, D is TRBD2 (6 bases). Trimming left V 3 bases short and J 7 bases short, with 13 bases between. Germline values: CDR1 SGHTA, CDR2 FQGNSA. This CDR3 is 14 amino acids long. Together with reference TRBV7-2 and TRBJ2-1, the CDR3 gives the full variable domain: GAGVSQSPSNKVTEKGKDVELRCDPISGHTALYWYRQSLGQGLEFLIYFQGNSAPDKSGLPSDRFSAERTGGSVSTLTIQRTQQEDSAVYLCASSLTGVPNEQFFGPGTRLTVL.

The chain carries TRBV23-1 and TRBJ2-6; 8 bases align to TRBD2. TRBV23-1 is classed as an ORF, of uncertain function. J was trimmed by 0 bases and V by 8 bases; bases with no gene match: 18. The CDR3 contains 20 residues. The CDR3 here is CASRQLYRAGEFSGANVLTF. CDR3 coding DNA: TGCGCCAGCCGCCAACTTTACCGAGCGGGAGAATTCTCTGGGGCCAACGTCCTGACTTTC.

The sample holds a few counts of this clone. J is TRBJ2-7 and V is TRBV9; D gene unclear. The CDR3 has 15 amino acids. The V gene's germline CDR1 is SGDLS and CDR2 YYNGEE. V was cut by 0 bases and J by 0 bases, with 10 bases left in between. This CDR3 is CASSVEAESSYEQYF. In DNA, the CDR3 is TGTGCCAGCAGCGTAGAGGCGGAGAGCTCCTACGAGCAGTACTTC.

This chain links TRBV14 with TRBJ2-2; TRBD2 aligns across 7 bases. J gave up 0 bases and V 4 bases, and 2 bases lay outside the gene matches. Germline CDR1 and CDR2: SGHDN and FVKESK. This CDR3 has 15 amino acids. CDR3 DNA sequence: TGTGCCAGCAGCCGGGACTACTCGAACACCGGGGAGCTGTTTTTT. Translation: CASSRDYSNTGELFF.

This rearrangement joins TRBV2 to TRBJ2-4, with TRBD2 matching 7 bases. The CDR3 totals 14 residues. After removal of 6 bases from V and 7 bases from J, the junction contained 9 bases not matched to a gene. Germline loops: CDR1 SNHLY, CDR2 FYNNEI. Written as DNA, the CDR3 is TGTGCCAGCAGCGCAGTCGGGGGGTGGAACATTCAGTACTTC. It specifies CASSAVGGWNIQYF.

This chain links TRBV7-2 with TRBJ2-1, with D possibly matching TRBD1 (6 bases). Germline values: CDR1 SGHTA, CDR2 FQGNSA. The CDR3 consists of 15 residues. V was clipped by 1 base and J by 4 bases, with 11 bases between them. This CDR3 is CASSLGGPGYNEQFF. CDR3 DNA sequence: TGTGCCAGCAGCTTAGGGGGGCCGGGATACAATGAGCAGTTCTTC.

The CDR3 spells CASSLEAHEQYF. In DNA, the CDR3 is TGTGCCAGCAGCTTAGAAGCCCACGAGCAGTACTTC. The gene calls are TRBV7-9 and TRBJ2-7; no firm D call. Germline assignment: CDR1 SEHNR and CDR2 FQNEAQ (reference sequence). V gave up 1 base and J gave up 5 bases, with 6 bases separating them. This CDR3 contains 12 residues.

The CDR3, as DNA: TGCGCCAGCAGCCAAGACGGACAGGATTATCAGCCCCAGCATTTT. Protein sequence: CASSQDGQDYQPQHF. The chain carries TRBV4-1 and TRBJ1-5, with 7 positions matching TRBD1. Germline CDR1 reads MGHRA; CDR2 reads YSYEKL. This CDR3 contains 15 residues. V dropped 0 bases and J dropped 5; count of bases not matched to a gene: 4.

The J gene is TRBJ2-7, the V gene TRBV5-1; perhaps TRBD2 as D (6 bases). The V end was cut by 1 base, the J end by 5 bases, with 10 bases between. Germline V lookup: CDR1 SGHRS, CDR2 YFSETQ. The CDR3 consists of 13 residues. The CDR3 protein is CASSLFGGDEQYF. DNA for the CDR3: TGCGCCAGCAGCTTGTTCGGGGGAGACGAGCAGTACTTC.

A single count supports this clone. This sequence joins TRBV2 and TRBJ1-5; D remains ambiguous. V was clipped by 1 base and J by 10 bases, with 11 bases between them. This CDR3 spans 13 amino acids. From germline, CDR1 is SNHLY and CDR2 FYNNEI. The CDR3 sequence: CASSEVRGSPQHF. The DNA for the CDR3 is TGTGCCAGCAGTGAAGTCCGGGGTTCTCCCCAGCATTTT.

The CDR3 here is CASSELVAGAGELFF. In DNA, the CDR3 is TGTGCCAGCAGTGAACTAGTCGCAGGGGCCGGGGAGCTGTTTTTT. The V call is TRBV6-1, the J call TRBJ2-2, with a tentative D call TRBD1 (6 bases). Germline V gene lookup returns CDR1 MNHNS and CDR2 SASEGT. This CDR3 has 15 residues. V lost 2 bases and J 6 bases, leaving 13 bases between the germline ends.

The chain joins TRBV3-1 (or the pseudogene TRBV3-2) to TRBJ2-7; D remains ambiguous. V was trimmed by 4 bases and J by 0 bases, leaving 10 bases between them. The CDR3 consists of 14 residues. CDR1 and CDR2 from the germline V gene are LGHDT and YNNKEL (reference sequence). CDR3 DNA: TGTGCCAGCAGCCTTACACCTTCCTCCTACGAGCAGTACTTC. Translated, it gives CASSLTPSSYEQYF.

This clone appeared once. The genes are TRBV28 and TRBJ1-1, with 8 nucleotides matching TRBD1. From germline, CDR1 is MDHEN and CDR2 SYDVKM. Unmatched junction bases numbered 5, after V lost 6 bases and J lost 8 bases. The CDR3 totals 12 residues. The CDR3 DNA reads TGTGCCAGCAGCATACAGGGGGGAGAAGCTTTCTTT. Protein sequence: CASSIQGGEAFF.

CDR3 nucleotides: TGCGCCAGCAGTGGCCCAGGGACTAGCGGGAGTAATGAGCAGTTCTTC. Translating gives CASSGPGTSGSNEQFF. This chain joins TRBV10-1 and TRBJ2-1; 14 nucleotides align to TRBD2. J was trimmed by 7 bases and V by 4 bases; bases with no gene match: 6. The CDR3 covers 16 residues. Per the germline V gene, CDR1 is WNHNN and CDR2 is SYGVQD (reference sequence).

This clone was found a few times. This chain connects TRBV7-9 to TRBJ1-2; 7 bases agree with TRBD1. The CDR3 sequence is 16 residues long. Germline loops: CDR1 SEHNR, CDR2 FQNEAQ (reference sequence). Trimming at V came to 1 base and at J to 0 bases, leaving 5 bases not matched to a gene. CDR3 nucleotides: TGTGCCAGCAGCTTAGGGGGGGACAGCGCTAACTATGGCTACACCTTC. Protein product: CASSLGGDSANYGYTF.

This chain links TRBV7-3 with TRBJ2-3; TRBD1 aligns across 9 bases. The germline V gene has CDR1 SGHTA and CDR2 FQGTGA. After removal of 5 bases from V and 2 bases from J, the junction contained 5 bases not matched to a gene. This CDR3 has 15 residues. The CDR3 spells CASSRGQGNTDTQYF. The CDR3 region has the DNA TGTGCCAGCAGCCGAGGACAGGGGAACACAGATACGCAGTATTTT.

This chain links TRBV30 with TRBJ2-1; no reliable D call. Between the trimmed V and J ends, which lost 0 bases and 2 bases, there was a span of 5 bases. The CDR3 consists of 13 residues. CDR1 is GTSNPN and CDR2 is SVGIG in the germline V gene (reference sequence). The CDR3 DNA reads TGTGCCTGGAGTGTACTTACCTACAATGAGCAGTTCTTC. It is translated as CAWSVLTYNEQFF.

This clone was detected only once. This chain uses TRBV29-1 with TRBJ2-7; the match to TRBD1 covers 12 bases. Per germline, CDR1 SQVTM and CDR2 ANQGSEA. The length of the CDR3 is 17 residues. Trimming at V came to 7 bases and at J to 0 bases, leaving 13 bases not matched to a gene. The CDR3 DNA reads TGCAGCGCAGCTACCGGGACAGGGGGCCCGAGCTCCTACGAGCAGTACTTC. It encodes CSAATGTGGPSSYEQYF.